This T cell receptor (beta chain) appears in the sequencing data of a study of CD4 T cells in relation to SARS-CoV-2 and coronaviruses. Profiling relied on immunoSEQ multiplex PCR, and the TCRdb table lists in-frame clones only, not all of them. The sample lists 43,000 or so clones, almost 85% seen once, with more than 1.4% in the top ten. Of note for this clone: Antigen: not known.

Trimming removed 5 bases from V and 5 bases from J, with 19 bases in between. The CDR3 has 17 amino acids. Germline V CDR1 and CDR2: LNHDA, SQIVND (reference sequence). Sorted naive or memory CD4+ cells met CEF peptides for over 9 days. The sequenced material came from naive CD4+ T cells from PBMCs, cultured in vitro. Noted subset: naive CD4+ T cells isolated by negative enrichment. V gene TRBV19 combines with J gene TRBJ2-6; the D gene is possibly TRBD1 (6 bases). The sequence derives from an adult with COVID-19. CDR3 residues: CASSGHGTQSRANVLTF. For the CDR3, the DNA is TGTGCCAGTAGTGGGCATGGGACACAAAGTCGGGCCAACGTCCTGACTTTC.